This T cell receptor (beta chain) was sequenced for a study of T cells after posttransplantation cyclophosphamide. Libraries were prepared by immunoSEQ multiplex PCR; TCRdb keeps only in-frame clonotypes and omits some of them. In the table there are under 25,000 clones, less than 80% of which are singletons. A marrow graft followed busulfan-fludarabine conditioning, with cyclophosphamide on days +3 and +4. Findings and limits, study-wide: Later blood repertoires were often dominated by clones from the donor CD8+ memory compartment. Recipient CMV seropositivity and CMV reactivation strongly tracked TRB clonality. TRB overlap between skin or GI tissue T cells and blood was limited.

Comments on this clone: Its specificity is unknown.

The sequences come from PBMCs, collected after an allogeneic stem cell transplant with post-transplant cyclophosphamide. This receptor was taken from a young adult male patient who received an allogeneic stem cell transplant from a related donor, was CMV-positive, and had acute GVHD only. Some T cells here may be from the graft donor.

This chain's CDR3 is CASSPNPGAGNTIYF. CDR3 DNA: TGTGCCAGCAGCCCTAACCCAGGGGCTGGAAACACCATATATTTT. This chain joins TRBV27 and TRBJ1-3; tentative D call: TRBD1 (6 bases). Germline CDR1 reads MNHEY; CDR2 reads SMNVEV (reference sequence). This CDR3 comprises 15 residues. V was shortened by 6 bases and J by 2 bases, with 14 bases between the two germline ends.